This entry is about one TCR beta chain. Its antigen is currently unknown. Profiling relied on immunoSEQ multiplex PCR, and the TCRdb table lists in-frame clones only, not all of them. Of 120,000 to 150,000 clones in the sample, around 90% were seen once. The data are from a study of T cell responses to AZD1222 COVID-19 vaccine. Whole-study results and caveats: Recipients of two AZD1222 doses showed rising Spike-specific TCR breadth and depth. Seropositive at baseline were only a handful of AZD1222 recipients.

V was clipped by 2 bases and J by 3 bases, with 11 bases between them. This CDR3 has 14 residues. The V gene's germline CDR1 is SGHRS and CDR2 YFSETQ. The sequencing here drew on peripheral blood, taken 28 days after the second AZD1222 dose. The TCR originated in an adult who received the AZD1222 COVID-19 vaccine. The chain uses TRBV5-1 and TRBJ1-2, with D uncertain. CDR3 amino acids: CASSFGPIDYGYTF. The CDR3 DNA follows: TGCGCCAGCAGCTTCGGCCCTATCGACTATGGCTACACCTTC.